Listed below are T cell receptor beta chains from one sample, sequenced in a study of identifying expanded T cells in peripheral blood. Here immunoSEQ multiplex PCR was the method, and the copy in TCRdb shows in-frame clones only, minus some. This sample has 90,000 or so clones; 70% to 90% occur once, and the top ten carry about 5.6%. The sequencing sample was made of blood. All receptors derive from a person aged 18 to 75 in good health. CDR3s include the opening cysteine and the closing phenylalanine or tryptophan. Each record gives: clone size, D gene, J gene, V gene, CDR3 protein, CDR3 DNA. D genes are given only for firm matches. The size field is filled for only some rows; it gives once, few, many or a size class.

abundance: -; d_gene: -; j_gene: TRBJ1-2; v_gene: TRBV6-1; CDR3aa: CASSPGIRYGYTF; CDR3nt: TGTGCCAGCAGTCCCGGGATTCGCTATGGCTACACCTTC
abundance: once; d_gene: -; j_gene: TRBJ1-2; v_gene: TRBV7-9; CDR3aa: CASSLARARGGYGYTF; CDR3nt: TGTGCCAGCAGCTTAGCGCGGGCCCGGGGTGGCTATGGCTACACCTTC
abundance: once; d_gene: -; j_gene: TRBJ2-1; v_gene: TRBV18; CDR3aa: CASSPPQGNYNEQFF; CDR3nt: TGTGCCAGCTCACCACCCCAGGGAAACTACAATGAGCAGTTCTTC
abundance: -; d_gene: -; j_gene: TRBJ1-1; v_gene: TRBV11-2; CDR3aa: CASSPDSEAFF; CDR3nt: TGTGCCAGCAGCCCGGACAGTGAAGCTTTCTTT
abundance: once; d_gene: -; j_gene: TRBJ2-7; v_gene: TRBV5-6; CDR3aa: CASSFPSRTSGQYF; CDR3nt: TGTGCCAGCAGCTTTCCCTCTAGGACCTCCGGGCAGTACTTC
abundance: -; d_gene: -; j_gene: TRBJ2-7; v_gene: TRBV27; CDR3aa: CASSPPPLLEQYF; CDR3nt: TGTGCCAGCAGTCCACCTCCACTGTTAGAGCAGTACTTC
abundance: -; d_gene: -; j_gene: TRBJ1-2; v_gene: TRBV7-9; CDR3aa: CASSPPGTLSYGYTF; CDR3nt: TGTGCCAGCAGCCCACCTGGGACACTCAGCTATGGCTACACCTTC
abundance: -; d_gene: -; j_gene: TRBJ1-2; v_gene: TRBV30; CDR3aa: CAWSLTGPGYTF; CDR3nt: TGTGCCTGGAGTCTTACAGGGCCTGGCTACACCTTC
abundance: -; d_gene: -; j_gene: TRBJ1-1; v_gene: TRBV27; CDR3aa: CASSFSPTEAFF; CDR3nt: TGTGCCAGCAGTTTCTCCCCGACAGAAGCTTTCTTT
abundance: -; d_gene: -; j_gene: TRBJ2-3; v_gene: TRBV7-2; CDR3aa: CASSRPAELWTDTQYF; CDR3nt: TGTGCCAGCAGCCGCCCAGCCGAGTTATGGACAGATACGCAGTATTTT
abundance: -; d_gene: TRBD1; j_gene: TRBJ1-4; v_gene: TRBV7-8; CDR3aa: CASSTRRTGWTNEKLFF; CDR3nt: TGTGCCAGCAGCACTCGGAGGACAGGGTGGACTAATGAAAAACTGTTTTTT
abundance: -; d_gene: TRBD1; j_gene: TRBJ1-2; v_gene: TRBV6-5; CDR3aa: CASSSPDRGDYGYTF; CDR3nt: TGTGCCAGCAGCAGCCCAGACAGGGGAGACTATGGCTACACCTTC
abundance: once; d_gene: -; j_gene: TRBJ1-1; v_gene: TRBV10-3; CDR3aa: CAITSSDGGTEAFF; CDR3nt: TGTGCCATCACCTCCTCGGACGGAGGCACTGAAGCTTTCTTT
abundance: few; d_gene: TRBD1; j_gene: TRBJ1-6; v_gene: TRBV30; CDR3aa: CAWSGTGLMSTLHF; CDR3nt: TGTGCCTGGAGTGGGACAGGTTTGATGTCGACCCTCCACTTT
abundance: -; d_gene: -; j_gene: TRBJ1-2; v_gene: TRBV5-1; CDR3aa: CASSSSRALQRGYTF; CDR3nt: TGCGCCAGCAGCTCATCCCGAGCCCTCCAAAGGGGCTACACCTTC
abundance: -; d_gene: -; j_gene: TRBJ1-4; v_gene: TRBV5-1; CDR3aa: CASSSYGANEKLFF; CDR3nt: TGCGCCAGCAGCAGTTACGGGGCTAATGAAAAACTGTTTTTT
abundance: -; d_gene: -; j_gene: TRBJ2-3; v_gene: TRBV19; CDR3aa: CASSIPQVDTQYF; CDR3nt: TGTGCCAGTAGTATCCCCCAGGTGGATACGCAGTATTTT
abundance: -; d_gene: -; j_gene: TRBJ2-2; v_gene: TRBV30; CDR3aa: CAWSVMNTGELFF; CDR3nt: TGTGCCTGGAGTGTAATGAACACCGGGGAGCTGTTTTTT
abundance: -; d_gene: TRBD1; j_gene: TRBJ1-6; v_gene: TRBV4-2; CDR3aa: CASSDRDSPLHF; CDR3nt: TGTGCCAGCAGCGACAGGGATTCACCCCTCCACTTT
abundance: -; d_gene: -; j_gene: TRBJ1-3; v_gene: TRBV4-3; CDR3aa: CASSRQAQNSGNTIYF; CDR3nt: TGCGCCAGCAGCCGCCAGGCACAGAACTCTGGAAACACCATATATTTT
abundance: -; d_gene: -; j_gene: TRBJ1-1; v_gene: TRBV15; CDR3aa: CATSRGGARAGTEAFF; CDR3nt: TGTGCCACCAGCAGAGGCGGGGCCCGCGCAGGCACTGAAGCTTTCTTT
abundance: -; d_gene: -; j_gene: TRBJ1-1; v_gene: TRBV7-9; CDR3aa: CASSRGRQGILNTEAFF; CDR3nt: TGTGCCAGCAGCCGGGGACGGCAGGGTATTTTGAACACTGAAGCTTTCTTT
abundance: -; d_gene: TRBD1; j_gene: TRBJ1-1; v_gene: TRBV7-2; CDR3aa: CASSLRTGDTEAFF; CDR3nt: TGTGCCAGCAGCCTCCGGACAGGGGACACTGAAGCTTTCTTT
abundance: -; d_gene: TRBD2; j_gene: TRBJ2-7; v_gene: TRBV28; CDR3aa: CASSFLASGSLEYF; CDR3nt: TGTGCCAGCAGTTTTCTTGCTAGCGGGAGCCTCGAGTACTTC
abundance: -; d_gene: TRBD1; j_gene: TRBJ1-1; v_gene: TRBV6-1; CDR3aa: CASKRRQGRYTEAFF; CDR3nt: TGTGCCAGCAAGAGAAGACAGGGCCGGTACACTGAAGCTTTCTTT
abundance: once; d_gene: -; j_gene: TRBJ1-2; v_gene: TRBV15; CDR3aa: CATSRDLLFNYGYTF; CDR3nt: TGTGCCACCAGCAGAGATCTGTTGTTTAACTATGGCTACACCTTC
abundance: -; d_gene: -; j_gene: TRBJ1-1; v_gene: TRBV19; CDR3aa: CASSGANEAFF; CDR3nt: TGTGCCAGTAGTGGGGCGAATGAAGCTTTCTTT
abundance: -; d_gene: -; j_gene: TRBJ2-3; v_gene: TRBV4-3; CDR3aa: CASSPPGTDTQYF; CDR3nt: TGCGCCAGCAGCCCCCCGGGCACAGATACGCAGTATTTT
abundance: -; d_gene: -; j_gene: TRBJ1-3; v_gene: TRBV4-3; CDR3aa: CASSQGTASGNTIYF; CDR3nt: TGCGCCAGCAGCCAAGGGACAGCCTCTGGAAACACCATATATTTT
abundance: -; d_gene: TRBD1; j_gene: TRBJ1-5; v_gene: TRBV19; CDR3aa: CASTPGTADQPQHF; CDR3nt: TGTGCCAGTACCCCCGGGACAGCTGATCAGCCCCAGCATTTT
abundance: -; d_gene: -; j_gene: TRBJ1-1; v_gene: TRBV7-9; CDR3aa: CASSPGAGNTEAFF; CDR3nt: TGTGCCAGCAGCCCAGGGGCAGGGAACACTGAAGCTTTCTTT
abundance: -; d_gene: TRBD1; j_gene: TRBJ1-6; v_gene: TRBV6-5; CDR3aa: CASRDRGNSPLHF; CDR3nt: TGTGCCAGCAGGGACAGGGGTAATTCACCCCTCCACTTT
abundance: -; d_gene: -; j_gene: TRBJ1-2; v_gene: TRBV6-6; CDR3aa: CASSNLGRDSLYGYTF; CDR3nt: TGTGCCAGCAGCAACCTAGGACGCGACAGCCTCTATGGCTACACCTTC
abundance: -; d_gene: -; j_gene: TRBJ1-2; v_gene: TRBV29-1; CDR3aa: CSVEDYGGYTF; CDR3nt: TGCAGCGTTGAAGATTACGGGGGCTACACCTTC
abundance: -; d_gene: TRBD1; j_gene: TRBJ2-7; v_gene: TRBV4-3; CDR3aa: CASSQAPGQFLNPQYF; CDR3nt: TGCGCCAGCAGCCAAGCTCCGGGACAGTTTCTTAACCCGCAGTACTTC
abundance: -; d_gene: -; j_gene: TRBJ2-2; v_gene: TRBV6-5; CDR3aa: CASTRQGGGELFF; CDR3nt: TGTGCCAGCACGAGACAGGGAGGCGGGGAGCTGTTTTTT
abundance: -; d_gene: -; j_gene: TRBJ2-1; v_gene: TRBV11-3; CDR3aa: CASSLDRGPYNEQFF; CDR3nt: TGTGCCAGCAGCTTAGATCGTGGGCCCTACAATGAGCAGTTCTTC
abundance: once; d_gene: -; j_gene: TRBJ1-3; v_gene: TRBV23-1; CDR3aa: CASSQYVSEPGNTIYF; CDR3nt: TGCGCCAGCAGTCAATACGTAAGCGAACCTGGAAACACCATATATTTT
abundance: few; d_gene: -; j_gene: TRBJ1-6; v_gene: TRBV19; CDR3aa: CASTQSSYNSPLHF; CDR3nt: TGTGCCAGTACACAGAGCTCCTATAATTCACCCCTCCACTTT
abundance: -; d_gene: -; j_gene: TRBJ1-5; v_gene: TRBV2; CDR3aa: CASARGSNQPQHF; CDR3nt: TGTGCCAGCGCCCGGGGAAGCAATCAGCCCCAGCATTTT
abundance: -; d_gene: -; j_gene: TRBJ1-2; v_gene: TRBV6-5; CDR3aa: CASSYSGEVNYGYTF; CDR3nt: TGTGCCAGCAGTTATTCGGGGGAGGTTAACTATGGCTACACCTTC
abundance: -; d_gene: -; j_gene: TRBJ1-2; v_gene: TRBV7-2; CDR3aa: CASSLIPGDGYTF; CDR3nt: TGTGCCAGCAGCTTAATCCCAGGGGACGGCTACACCTTC